This TCR beta chain is drawn from a study of cytomegalovirus exposure and HLA in healthy donors. The study ran its PCR with 60 Vbeta and 13 Jbeta primers. Profiled with immunoSEQ multiplex PCR; TCRdb holds only in-frame clones, not every one. The repertoire holds about 130,000 clones, around 85% seen once, with around 1.7% in the top ten. Worth noting for this clone: Its antigen is unidentified.

Germline V gives CDR1 SGDLS, CDR2 YYNGEE. The CDR3 covers 15 residues. Trimming took 0 bases from V and 4 from J, leaving 8 bases between them. Study results and limitations: Later analysis associated a missense DCLRE1C variant with TCR beta V- and J-gene trimming. In a later analysis, across HLA loci, associated TCR counts were highest for DRB1, lowest for HLA-C. An analysis was carried out at a later point. It showed that HLA-associated TCR beta chains were more clonally expanded than equally common non-associated chains.

The chain employs TRBV9 and TRBJ2-6, with D possibly matching TRBD2 (5 bases). Sequenced material: PBMCs. This clonotype was obtained from a boy younger than 18 in good health and CMV-seronegative. CDR3 residues: CASSVADFGANVLTF. In nucleotides, the CDR3 is TGTGCCAGCAGCGTAGCGGACTTCGGGGCCAACGTCCTGACTTTC.